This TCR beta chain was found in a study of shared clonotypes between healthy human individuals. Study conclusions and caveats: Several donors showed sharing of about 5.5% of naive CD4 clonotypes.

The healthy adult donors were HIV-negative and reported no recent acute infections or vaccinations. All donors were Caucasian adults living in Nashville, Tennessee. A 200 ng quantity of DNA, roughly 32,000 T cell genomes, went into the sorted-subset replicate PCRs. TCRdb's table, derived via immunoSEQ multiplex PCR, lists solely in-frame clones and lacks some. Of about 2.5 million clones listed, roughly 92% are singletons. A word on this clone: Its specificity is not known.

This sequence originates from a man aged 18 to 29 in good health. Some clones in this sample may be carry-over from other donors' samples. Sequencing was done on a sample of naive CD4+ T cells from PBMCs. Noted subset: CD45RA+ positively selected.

The CDR3 nucleotides are TGTGCCAGCACCTTTGGTCGGATCTCTGGGGCCAACGTCCTGACTTTC. Its protein product is CASTFGRISGANVLTF. The rearrangement uses TRBV2 and TRBJ2-6; no clear D gene. Per germline, CDR1 SNHLY and CDR2 FYNNEI. The V gene lost 7 bases and the J gene lost 0 bases, with 13 bases spanning the gap. The CDR3 covers 16 residues. The whole variable domain, filled in from reference TRBV2 and TRBJ2-6, reads EPEVTQTPSHQVTQMGQEVILRCVPISNHLYFYWYRQILGQKVEFLVSFYNNEISEKSEIFDDQFSVERPDGSNFTLKIRSTKLEDSAMYFCASTFGRISGANVLTFGAGSRLTVL.